One sample yielded the 24 T cell receptor beta chains listed below, sequenced in a study of blood T cells in healthy people across ages. Through a sample-barcoded 5' primer and a J-beta primer mix, a second PCR was run for about 6 to 12 cycles. Each CDR3 protein is one row after TCRdb ran MiXCR on the 5' RACE reads. The sample records 750,000 to 950,000 distinct CDR3 sequences, about 27% being singletons. The sample was also linked to a second study, of T cells of mothers and their children.

The sequenced material came from blood. The receptors come from a woman aged 40 to 50 in good health.

The chain joins TRBV6-2 or TRBV6-3 to TRBJ2-7; tentative D call: TRBD1 (6 bases). The germline gives CDR1 MNHEY, CDR2 SVGEGT. The germline V and J ends were trimmed by 9 bases and 7 bases, with 16 bases remaining between them. There are 12 residues in the CDR3. CDR3 region: CASQRDTGEQYF. The CDR3, as DNA: TGTGCCAGTCAACGGGACACGGGGGAGCAGTACTTC.

This clonotype was counted between two and nine times. The V and J genes are TRBV9 and TRBJ2-3; perhaps D is TRBD1 or TRBD2 (5 bases each). V dropped 1 base and J dropped 3 bases, with 12 bases sitting between them. This CDR3 is 15 amino acids long. Germline V gene sequence: CDR1 SGDLS, CDR2 YYNGEE. As DNA, the CDR3 is TGTGCCAGCAGCGTACCGGGACGGACGACAGATACGCAGTATTTT. Amino acids: CASSVPGRTTDTQYF.

The chain is built from TRBV20-1 and TRBJ2-7, with D perhaps TRBD1 or TRBD2 (6 bases each). The CDR3 totals 15 residues. Germline loops: CDR1 DFQATT, CDR2 SNEGSKA (reference sequence). V was cut by 5 bases and J by 0 bases, with 17 bases left in between. The CDR3 here is CSAEGGRGSSYEQYF. CDR3 coding DNA: TGCAGTGCTGAGGGGGGCCGAGGAAGCTCCTACGAGCAGTACTTC.

This rearrangement joins TRBV20-1 to TRBJ1-5; 8 bases agree with TRBD1. The CDR3 covers 14 residues. Trimming at V came to 4 bases and at J to 5 bases, leaving 7 bases not matched to a gene. Germline values: CDR1 DFQATT, CDR2 SNEGSKA (reference sequence). CDR3 nucleotides: TGCAGTGCTAACTCCGGGACAGGATATCAGCCCCAGCATTTT. Translation: CSANSGTGYQPQHF.

V is TRBV20-1 and J is TRBJ2-3; unclear D gene. Trimming took off 6 bases at V and 11 bases at J, with 24 bases between the two ends. In germline, CDR1 is DFQATT, CDR2 SNEGSKA (reference sequence). CDR3 length: 14 residues. The CDR3 sequence is CSASFPSLDREQYF. The CDR3 coding sequence is TGCAGTGCCTCCTTCCCCTCCTTAGATCGAGAGCAGTATTTT.

This chain joins TRBV29-1 and TRBJ2-1; 10 bases match TRBD2. The V gene end was trimmed by 4 bases and the J gene end by 3 bases; junction bases not matched to a gene: 3. Germline V gives CDR1 SQVTM, CDR2 ANQGSEA. This CDR3 has 14 residues. DNA of the CDR3: TGCAGCGTTGTGCGGACTAGCGGCTACAATGAGCAGTTCTTC. The encoded protein is CSVVRTSGYNEQFF.

The chain is built from TRBV2 and TRBJ2-4; a weak D match, TRBD1 (6 bases). Germline V gene sequence: CDR1 SNHLY, CDR2 FYNNEI. This CDR3 is 13 amino acids long. Trimming took off 3 bases at V and 14 bases at J, with 17 bases between the two ends. The CDR3 loop is CASSDGGQGRKYF. CDR3 coding DNA: TGTGCCAGCAGTGATGGGGGTCAGGGGCGCAAGTACTTC.

This clonotype has more than one count but fewer than ten. The chain employs TRBV2 and TRBJ2-5; TRBD2 matches at 7 bases. Looked up from germline, CDR1 is SNHLY and CDR2 is FYNNEI. This CDR3 has 12 amino acids. With V trimmed by 4 bases and J by 11 bases, 7 bases remained unmatched. The CDR3, as DNA: TGTGCCAGCAGTGGGTCGGGGGGTGAGCAGTACTTC. Protein sequence: CASSGSGGEQYF.

This clonotype came up many times. CDR3 sequence (DNA): TGCAGTGCTCCCGGACAGTTGAGTTCCCCCAATGAGCAGTTCTTC. Protein product: CSAPGQLSSPNEQFF. This sequence joins TRBV20-1 and TRBJ2-1; possible D gene TRBD1, 6 bases. Deletions cut 5 bases from V and 6 bases from J, with 20 bases between. This CDR3 region has 15 residues. Germline V CDR1 and CDR2: DFQATT, SNEGSKA (reference sequence).

The chain combines TRBV7-6 with TRBJ1-1; TRBD1 matches at 10 bases. With 4 bases clipped from V and 3 bases from J, the junction kept 8 bases outside the gene matches. Germline V gene data show CDR1 as SGHVS and CDR2 as FNYEAQ. The CDR3 has 16 residues. The DNA of the CDR3 is TGTGCCAGCAGCTGGACTCTGGACAGGGGGGACACTGAAGCTTTCTTT. The encoded protein is CASSWTLDRGDTEAFF.

This clonotype came up a few times. A much bigger clone sits one base away, suggesting this may be a read error. This sequence joins TRBV3-1 and TRBJ2-5; 10 nucleotides align to TRBD2. Germline V gene data show CDR1 as LGHDT and CDR2 as YNNKEL (reference sequence). The CDR3 runs 14 residues. Here the CDR3 DNA reads TGTGCCAGCAGCCAAGTTACTAGCGGGGAGACCCGGTACTTC. It encodes CASSQVTSGETRYF.

Comment on this clonotype: This clone may be a read error of a much larger clone one base away. V is TRBV12-3 or TRBV12-4 and J is TRBJ2-1; D tentatively reads TRBD1 or TRBD2 (6 bases each). The DNA end favors TRBJ2-7, so the J call may be wrong. CDR3 length: 15 amino acids. CDR3 in amino acids: CASSLWRGTYNEQYF. CDR3 bases: TGTGCCAGCAGTCTCTGGAGGGGGACCTACAATGAGCAGTACTTC.

As for this clonotype: A much larger clone is a single base away; this may be a read error. The chain combines TRBV15 with TRBJ2-1, with TRBD1 matching over 7 bases. The CDR3 is 15 residues long. With V trimmed by 0 bases and J by 4 bases, 3 bases remained unmatched. CDR1 and CDR2 from the germline V gene are LNHNV and YYDKDF (reference sequence). CDR3 bases: TGTGCCACCAGCAGAGAGGGGACAGAATACAATGAGCAGTTCTTC. The encoded protein is CATSREGTEYNEQFF.

This clonotype has a count of ten or more. The rearrangement links TRBV7-2 to TRBJ2-7; TRBD2 aligns across 11 bases. Germline V CDR1 and CDR2: SGHTA, FQGNSA. The CDR3 extends over 15 amino acids. V gave up 6 bases and J gave up 3 bases; unmatched junction bases: 7. The CDR3 DNA reads as TGTGCCAGCAGTAAACTAGCGGGGGCCTTCTACGAGCAGTACTTC. Translated, it gives CASSKLAGAFYEQYF.

This clonotype was picked up a small number of times. The chain uses TRBV9 and TRBJ2-5; possibly TRBD2 for D (6 bases). The CDR3 sequence is 14 residues long. The V gene's germline CDR1 is SGDLS and CDR2 YYNGEE. V lost 4 bases and J 7 bases, leaving 17 bases between the germline ends. The CDR3, as DNA: TGTGCCAGCAGCATCCGGGACTCCCTCGGGACCCAGTACTTC. Encoded protein: CASSIRDSLGTQYF.

This clonotype was seen ten or more times. The chain joins TRBV6-1 to TRBJ2-5; D perhaps matches TRBD1 (6 bases). The germline gives CDR1 MNHNS, CDR2 SASEGT. The CDR3 loop spans 15 amino acids. Trimming took 11 bases from V and 1 from J, leaving 20 bases between them. CDR3 loop: CASAAETGGQETQYF. The CDR3 nucleotides read TGTGCCTCTGCCGCCGAGACAGGAGGCCAAGAGACCCAGTACTTC.

This clonotype was counted ten times or more. The CDR3 here is CASGTGAYEQYF. CDR3 coding DNA: TGTGCCAGCGGGACAGGAGCCTACGAGCAGTACTTC. The chain is built from TRBV11-3 and TRBJ2-7; 8 bases match TRBD1. The CDR3 covers 12 residues. CDR1 and CDR2 (germline): SGHNT, YENEEA. V dropped 8 bases and J dropped 2; count of bases not matched to a gene: 2. Based on the CDR3 plus reference TRBV11-3 and TRBJ2-7, the full variable domain is EAGVVQSPRYKIIEKKQPVAFWCNPISGHNTLYWYLQNLGQGPELLIRYENEEAVDDSQLPKDRFSAERLKGVDSTLKIQPAELGDSAVYLCASGTGAYEQYFGPGTRLTVT.

This clonotype has a handful of counts. The rearrangement joins TRBV29-1 to TRBJ1-1; the match to TRBD1 covers 7 bases. The CDR3 is 11 amino acids. Germline trimming cut 2 bases from V and 10 bases from J; bases unmatched to any gene: 4. Germline values: CDR1 SQVTM, CDR2 ANQGSEA. The CDR3 reads CSVERGRRAFF. The CDR3 DNA reads as TGCAGCGTTGAAAGGGGGCGGAGAGCTTTCTTT.

This clonotype was detected a few times. The rearrangement uses TRBV28 and TRBJ1-4; D gene ambiguous. The V end was cut by 1 base, the J end by 2 bases, with 5 bases between. This CDR3 comprises 14 residues. Germline V CDR1 and CDR2: MDHEN, SYDVKM. CDR3: CASSLYRTNEKLFF. CDR3 sequence (DNA): TGTGCCAGCAGTTTATATCGGACTAATGAAAAACTGTTTTTT.

The gene calls are TRBV7-8 and TRBJ2-7; possible D gene TRBD1, 6 bases. The CDR3 contains 13 residues. The V and J ends lost 5 bases and 8 bases respectively, with 16 bases between them. The V gene's germline CDR1 is SGHVS and CDR2 FQNEAQ. This CDR3 reads CASSHRQVRKQYF. The CDR3 nucleotides read TGTGCCAGCAGCCACCGACAGGTTCGGAAGCAGTACTTC.

This clonotype has more than one count but fewer than ten. A much larger clonotype is one base distant, so this may be a read error. The chain is built from TRBV15 and TRBJ1-2; D ambiguous. The CDR3 consists of 13 residues. The germline V gene has CDR1 LNHNV and CDR2 YYDKDF (reference sequence). The CDR3 nucleotides are TGTACCACCAGCCTTGGGAGTAACTATGGCTACACCTTC. Translated, it gives CTTSLGSNYGYTF.

The chain employs TRBV12-3 or TRBV12-4 and TRBJ1-3; D unclear. Trimming took off 6 bases at V and 0 bases at J, with 15 bases between the two ends. This CDR3 spans 16 amino acids. DNA of the CDR3: TGTGCCAGCAGGGACTATCAGATGAGCTCTGGAAACACCATATATTTT. Translated: CASRDYQMSSGNTIYF.

The chain carries TRBV28 and TRBJ1-2; 8 positions agree with TRBD1. This CDR3 spans 14 amino acids. Trimming removed 7 bases from V and 5 bases from J; junction bases left unmatched: 9. Germline V lookup: CDR1 MDHEN, CDR2 SYDVKM. CDR3 DNA: TGTGCCAGCAACCCCCAGACAGGGGTATATGGCTACACCTTC. Translation gives CASNPQTGVYGYTF.

This clonotype occurred many times. One base away lies a much larger clone, so this may be a sequencing read error. J is TRBJ2-5 and V is TRBV29-1, with 7 bases that match TRBD1. The CDR3 contains 13 residues. The germline V gene encodes CDR1 SQVTM and CDR2 ANQGSEA. V gave up 7 bases and J gave up 7 bases; unmatched junction bases: 12. The CDR3 region is CSAEKTGRGTQYF. The DNA for the CDR3 is TGCAGCGCCGAAAAGACAGGGCGCGGGACCCAGTACTTC. Filled out from reference TRBV29-1 and TRBJ2-5, the complete variable domain reads SAVISQKPSRDICQRGTSLTIQCQVDSQVTMMFWYRQQPGQSLTLIATANQGSEATYESGFVIDKFPISRPNLTFSTLTVSNMSPEDSSIYLCSAEKTGRGTQYFGPGTRLLVL.